This T cell receptor beta chain is from a study of cytomegalovirus exposure and HLA in healthy donors. CDR1 and CDR2 from the germline V gene are SGHTA and FQGNSA. The J segment lost 6 bases and the V segment lost 1 base, leaving 4 bases of the junction unmatched. This CDR3 has 14 residues. This clone was detected a few times. PCR employed 60 Vbeta and 13 Jbeta primers. TCRdb's table, derived via immunoSEQ multiplex PCR, lists solely in-frame clones and lacks some. The sample carries 100,000 to 150,000 clones, roughly 80% recorded once. This chain uses TRBV7-2 with TRBJ1-1; 8 bases are shared with TRBD1. Input material: PBMCs. This sequence originates from a male donor in good health and CMV-seronegative. The DNA of the CDR3 is TGTGCCAGCAGCTTAGGACAGGGGTACGCTGAAGCTTTCTTT. Translating gives CASSLGQGYAEAFF. Looking up the rest from reference TRBV7-2 and TRBJ1-1 gives the full variable domain: GAGVSQSPSNKVTEKGKDVELRCDPISGHTALYWYRQSLGQGLEFLIYFQGNSAPDKSGLPSDRFSAERTGGSVSTLTIQRTQQEDSAVYLCASSLGQGYAEAFFGQGTRLTVV.